A single sample gave rise to the 27 T cell receptor beta chains below, sequenced in a study of preoperative IRX-2 immunotherapy in early breast cancer. TCRdb keeps only in-frame clones here, not all; method: immunoSEQ multiplex PCR. In the table there are about 19,000 clones, just under 85% of which are singletons. The sample's treatment: preoperative locoregional IRX-2 cytokine immunotherapy. The sequencing here drew on lymph node tissue, taken after IRX-2 immunotherapy. The receptors shown here come from a human donor with breast cancer.

This clone was found a few times. V and J are TRBV15 and TRBJ2-7, with 11 bases that match TRBD2. The junction had 5 bases not matched to a gene; V was cut back by 0 bases and J by 4 bases. CDR1 and CDR2 (germline): LNHNV, YYDKDF (reference sequence). The CDR3 is 16 residues long. CDR3 protein: CATSRDLGTSGYEQYF. Here the CDR3 DNA reads TGTGCCACCAGCAGAGATCTGGGGACTAGCGGATACGAGCAGTACTTC.

The chain joins TRBV6-8 to TRBJ1-2; unclear D gene. The CDR3 runs to 13 residues. V lost 10 bases to trimming and J lost 0 bases, with 12 bases between them. The V gene's germline CDR1 is MNHGY and CDR2 SAAAGT. CDR3 amino acids: CAIKPEANYGYTF. DNA for the CDR3: TGTGCCATCAAGCCCGAGGCTAACTATGGCTACACCTTC.

V and J are TRBV4-1 and TRBJ2-2; TRBD2 matches at 7 bases. Germline-derived CDR1 and CDR2 are MGHRA and YSYEKL. This CDR3 has 16 residues. With 1 base clipped from V and 0 bases from J, the junction kept 2 bases outside the gene matches. The CDR3 nucleotides read TGCGCCAGCAGCCAAGGACTAGCAGCGAACACCGGGGAGCTGTTTTTT. Translating it yields CASSQGLAANTGELFF.

This rearrangement joins TRBV12-5 to TRBJ2-2; D perhaps matches TRBD1 (7 bases). The ends were cut back, 0 bases at V and 5 bases at J, with 10 bases in the middle. CDR3 length: 15 residues. The germline V gene has CDR1 LGHNT and CDR2 FRNRAP. CDR3 bases: TGTGCTAGTGGTTTGGTTCAGGGGGGTACCGGGGAGCTGTTTTTT. This encodes CASGLVQGGTGELFF. Supplemented by reference TRBV12-5 and TRBJ2-2, the full variable domain reads DARVTQTPRHKVTEMGQEVTMRCQPILGHNTVFWYRQTMMQGLELLAYFRNRAPLDDSGMPKDRFSAEMPDATLATLKIQPSEPRDSAVYFCASGLVQGGTGELFFGEGSRLTVL.

The genes are TRBV19 and TRBJ1-5; D is possibly TRBD1 (6 bases). Germline CDR1 LNHDA, CDR2 SQIVND (reference sequence). V gave up 5 bases and J gave up 3 bases, with 11 bases separating them. The CDR3 totals 14 residues. CDR3 DNA sequence: TGTGCCAGTAGTTTCGGACAGAACAATCAGCCCCAGCATTTT. It is translated as CASSFGQNNQPQHF. Combining the CDR3 with reference TRBV19 and TRBJ1-5 gives the whole variable domain DGGITQSPKYLFRKEGQNVTLSCEQNLNHDAMYWYRQDPGQGLRLIYYSQIVNDFQKGDIAEGYSVSREKKESFPLTVTSAQKNPTAFYLCASSFGQNNQPQHFGDGTRLSIL.

The chain couples TRBV6-8 to TRBJ2-3; D is ambiguous. Between the trimmed V and J ends, which lost 0 bases and 6 bases, there was a span of 7 bases. Germline-derived CDR1 and CDR2 are MNHGY and SAAAGT. This CDR3 has 13 residues. In DNA, the CDR3 is TGTGCCAGCAGTTACTCGAAGATGGATACGCAGTATTTT. This codes for CASSYSKMDTQYF.

The chain has TRBV23-1 and TRBJ1-1; 9 nucleotides line up with TRBD1. TRBV23-1 is labeled an ORF, and its function is uncertain. Trimming cost V 6 bases and J 1 base; bases outside gene matches: 6. The CDR3 runs 15 residues. The CDR3 sequence: CASSTRDRENTEAFF. DNA for the CDR3: TGCGCCAGCAGCACCCGGGACAGGGAGAACACTGAAGCTTTCTTT.

V is TRBV10-3 and J is TRBJ1-3; D is ambiguous. The CDR3 extends over 13 amino acids. Germline CDR1 is ENHRY and CDR2 is SYGVKD. Trimming took 6 bases from V and 0 from J, leaving 6 bases between them. Here the CDR3 DNA reads TGTGCCATCAGGGTGAGCTCTGGAAACACCATATATTTT. Amino acid sequence: CAIRVSSGNTIYF.

The chain joins TRBV7-2 to TRBJ1-1, with D possibly being TRBD1 (6 bases). This CDR3 is 17 amino acids long. V shed 5 bases and J shed 5 bases, with 24 bases lying between them. Germline V gives CDR1 SGHTA, CDR2 FQGNSA. DNA for the CDR3: TGTGCCAGCAGCCCGGCTGGGGGCCGGAAGGGGGGGACTGAAGCTTTCTTT. Translation: CASSPAGGRKGGTEAFF.

This clone appeared once. This chain links TRBV18 with TRBJ1-5, with no clear D. CDR1 and CDR2 (germline): KGHSH, LQKENI. CDR3 size: 13 residues. Trimming removed 6 bases at V and 1 base at J, with 7 bases between. This CDR3 reads CASSPTSNQPQHF. The CDR3 nucleotides read TGTGCCAGCTCTCCCACAAGCAATCAGCCCCAGCATTTT.

CDR3 sequence: CASSEDPFSTDTQYF. Written as DNA, the CDR3 is TGCGCCAGCAGCGAGGACCCTTTCAGTACAGATACGCAGTATTTT. This chain connects TRBV5-1 to TRBJ2-3; D is ambiguous. The V and J ends lost 4 bases and 3 bases respectively, with 15 bases between them. The CDR3 covers 15 residues. Germline-derived CDR1 and CDR2 are SGHRS and YFSETQ.

V and J are TRBV29-1 and TRBJ2-3; 8 bases map to TRBD2. Unmatched junction bases numbered 9, after V lost 6 bases and J lost 4 bases. The CDR3 totals 14 residues. Germline CDR1 is SQVTM and CDR2 is ANQGSEA. The CDR3: CSVEGSGSADTQYF. The CDR3, as DNA: TGCAGCGTGGAGGGCAGCGGGAGCGCAGATACGCAGTATTTT.

The rearrangement links TRBV12-5 to TRBJ2-7, with D possibly being TRBD1 (6 bases). This CDR3 is 17 amino acids long. Germline CDR1 is LGHNT and CDR2 is FRNRAP. V lost 0 bases to trimming and J lost 3 bases, with 18 bases between them. The CDR3 DNA follows: TGTGCTAGTGGTTTGGTACGGGGTCAGGGGAGCAACTACGAGCAGTACTTC. This sequence encodes CASGLVRGQGSNYEQYF.

V and J are TRBV6-7 and TRBJ1-6; D is ambiguous. TRBV6-7 has ORF status, its function being uncertain. The CDR3 is 18 residues long. Deletions cut 5 bases from V and 0 bases from J, with 17 bases between. The CDR3 nucleotides are TGTGCCAGCAGTGAAGAGTCAGGCGATAGCTCCTATAATTCACCCCTCCACTTT. This codes for CASSEESGDSSYNSPLHF.

V gene TRBV11-3 combines with J gene TRBJ2-7, with 8 bases fitting TRBD1. The CDR3 totals 15 residues. V gave up 5 bases and J gave up 5 bases; unmatched junction bases: 11. CDR1 and CDR2 (germline): SGHNT, YENEEA. The CDR3 DNA is TGTGCCAGCAGCAAACTTCAGGGGGCAGGGGACGAGCAGTACTTC. The encoded protein is CASSKLQGAGDEQYF. Variable domain in full (rest from reference TRBV11-3 and TRBJ2-7): EAGVVQSPRYKIIEKKQPVAFWCNPISGHNTLYWYLQNLGQGPELLIRYENEEAVDDSQLPKDRFSAERLKGVDSTLKIQPAELGDSAVYLCASSKLQGAGDEQYFGPGTRLTVT.

V and J are TRBV18 and TRBJ2-2, with D unclear. The germline V gene encodes CDR1 KGHSH and CDR2 LQKENI. The CDR3 is 17 residues long. V was shortened by 0 bases and J by 0 bases, with 11 bases between the two germline ends. CDR3 amino acids: CASSPPFGRPNTGELFF. CDR3 DNA: TGTGCCAGCTCACCACCGTTTGGACGGCCGAACACCGGGGAGCTGTTTTTT. The whole variable domain, remainder taken from reference TRBV18 and TRBJ2-2, is NAGVMQNPRHLVRRRGQEARLRCSPMKGHSHVYWYRQLPEEGLKFMVYLQKENIIDESGMPKERFSAEFPKEGPSILRIQQVVRGDSAAYFCASSPPFGRPNTGELFFGEGSRLTVL.

The V gene is TRBV28, the J gene TRBJ2-7, with TRBD2 identical over 7 bases. V was pared by 5 bases and J by 6 bases, with 13 bases of the junction left unmatched. Germline V gives CDR1 MDHEN, CDR2 SYDVKM. The CDR3 totals 15 residues. CDR3 sequence (DNA): TGTGCCAGCAGTCCGGGAGGTACGTACTCGTCCGAGCAGTACTTC. Its protein product is CASSPGGTYSSEQYF.

The chain employs TRBV29-1 and TRBJ1-1, with TRBD1 matching 7 bases. Per the germline V gene, CDR1 is SQVTM and CDR2 is ANQGSEA. Germline trimming cut 6 bases from V and 0 bases from J; bases unmatched to any gene: 4. This CDR3 region has 13 residues. This CDR3 reads CSVNRGLNTEAFF. CDR3 nucleotide sequence: TGCAGCGTCAACAGGGGTCTGAACACTGAAGCTTTCTTT.

This rearrangement joins TRBV6-8 to TRBJ2-3; 8 nucleotides match TRBD2. This CDR3 is built from 16 residues. V was clipped by 5 bases and J by 0 bases; unmatched bases: 7. Germline CDR1 is MNHGY and CDR2 is SAAAGT. In nucleotides, the CDR3 is TGTGCCAGCAGTGAGTCTAGCGGGCTAAGCACAGATACGCAGTATTTT. Protein product: CASSESSGLSTDTQYF.

The chain carries TRBV19 and TRBJ1-5; D gene uncertain. The length of the CDR3 is 14 residues. Germline V gives CDR1 LNHDA, CDR2 SQIVND (reference sequence). The germline V and J ends were trimmed by 1 base and 1 base, with 5 bases remaining between them. The CDR3 DNA reads as TGTGCCAGTAGTATAGGTCGGAGCAATCAGCCCCAGCATTTT. This translates into CASSIGRSNQPQHF.

The rearrangement joins TRBV19 to TRBJ1-4, with TRBD1 identical over 9 bases. Germline V CDR1 and CDR2: LNHDA, SQIVND (reference sequence). CDR3 length equals 16 residues. V dropped 3 bases and J dropped 8; count of bases not matched to a gene: 10. The CDR3 reads CASSMDTTGGSEKLFF. The CDR3, as DNA: TGTGCCAGTAGTATGGATACGACAGGGGGGTCGGAAAAACTGTTTTTT.

The chain couples TRBV5-1 to TRBJ2-7; 11 bases fit TRBD2. Germline values: CDR1 SGHRS, CDR2 YFSETQ. V was pared by 2 bases and J by 0 bases, with 1 base of the junction left unmatched. This CDR3 is 15 amino acids long. The CDR3: CASSFTSGSSYEQYF. The CDR3 DNA reads TGCGCCAGCAGCTTTACTAGCGGGAGCTCCTACGAGCAGTACTTC.

This clone appeared a single time. This chain joins TRBV28 and TRBJ1-3; D is perhaps TRBD1 (5 bases). The CDR3 sequence is 19 residues long. Per the germline V gene, CDR1 is MDHEN and CDR2 is SYDVKM. V lost 8 bases and J 0 bases, leaving 26 bases between the germline ends. The CDR3 region has the DNA TGTGCCAGCTGCGGGGAAAATTGGGCAGGGATAAGCTCTGGAAACACCATATATTTT. Its translation is CASCGENWAGISSGNTIYF.

The chain has TRBV28 and TRBJ1-2; tentative D call: TRBD1 (5 bases). Germline V gene data show CDR1 as MDHEN and CDR2 as SYDVKM. V was shortened by 6 bases and J by 0 bases, with 11 bases between the two germline ends. CDR3 length equals 14 residues. The CDR3 sequence is CASRWDPPNYGYTF. The CDR3 nucleotides read TGTGCCAGCAGGTGGGACCCTCCTAACTATGGCTACACCTTC.

V and J are TRBV7-6 and TRBJ1-1; maybe TRBD1 (5 bases). Germline assignment: CDR1 SGHVS and CDR2 FNYEAQ. Trimming took 3 bases from V and 4 from J, leaving 12 bases between them. There are 14 residues in the CDR3. The CDR3 DNA follows: TGTGCCAGCAGCTTGTTCTCAGGGAGCACTGAAGCTTTCTTT. Protein: CASSLFSGSTEAFF.

V is TRBV19 and J is TRBJ1-6; tentative D call: TRBD1 (5 bases). The germline CDR1 and CDR2 sequences are LNHDA and SQIVND (reference sequence). This CDR3 comprises 14 residues. Between the trimmed V and J ends, which lost 3 bases and 6 bases, there was a span of 9 bases. The CDR3 coding sequence is TGTGCCAGTAGTATCAGACAGTCTAATTCACCCCTCCACTTT. Amino acid sequence: CASSIRQSNSPLHF. Full variable domain (missing parts from reference TRBV19 and TRBJ1-6): DGGITQSPKYLFRKEGQNVTLSCEQNLNHDAMYWYRQDPGQGLRLIYYSQIVNDFQKGDIAEGYSVSREKKESFPLTVTSAQKNPTAFYLCASSIRQSNSPLHFGNGTRLTVT.

This rearrangement joins TRBV28 to TRBJ1-5, with 8 bases that match TRBD1. Germline CDR1 is MDHEN and CDR2 is SYDVKM. The CDR3 covers 13 residues. V trimming: 5 bases; J trimming: 7 bases; junction bases outside the gene matches: 4. The CDR3 sequence is CASSRQGWQPQHF. In DNA, the CDR3 is TGTGCCAGCAGTCGACAGGGGTGGCAGCCCCAGCATTTT.